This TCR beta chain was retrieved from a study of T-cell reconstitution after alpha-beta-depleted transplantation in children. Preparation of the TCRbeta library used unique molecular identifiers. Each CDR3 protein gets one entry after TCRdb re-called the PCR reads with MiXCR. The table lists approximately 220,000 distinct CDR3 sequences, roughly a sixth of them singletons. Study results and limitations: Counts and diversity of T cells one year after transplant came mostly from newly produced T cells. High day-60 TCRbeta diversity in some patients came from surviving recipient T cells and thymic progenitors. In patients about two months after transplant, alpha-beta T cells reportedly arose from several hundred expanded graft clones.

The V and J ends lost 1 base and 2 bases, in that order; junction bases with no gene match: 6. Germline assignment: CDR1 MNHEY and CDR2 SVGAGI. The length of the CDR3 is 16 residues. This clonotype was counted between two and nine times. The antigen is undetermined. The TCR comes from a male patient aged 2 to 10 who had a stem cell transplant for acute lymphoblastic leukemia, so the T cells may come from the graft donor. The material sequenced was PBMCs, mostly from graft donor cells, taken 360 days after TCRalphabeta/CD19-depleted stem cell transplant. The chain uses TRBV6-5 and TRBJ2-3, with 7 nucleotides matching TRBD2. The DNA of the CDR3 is TGTGCCAGCAGTTACTGGCGAGGGAGGGCCACAGATACGCAGTATTTT. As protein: CASSYWRGRATDTQYF.